This T cell receptor beta chain came from a study of early T cells in non-severe SARS-CoV-2 infection. Whole-study context: Chains were not paired, and sequencing was done on bulk RNA from unsorted whole blood. Study-level results: Matching with VDJdb favored anti-spike CD8 responses (missing private and CD4 specificities).

Individually, cDNA molecules had unique molecular identifiers attached to them. TCRdb re-called the 5' RACE reads through MiXCR, storing one row per CDR3 protein. Of about 100,000 distinct CDR3 sequences in the sample, 9.5% to 13% are singletons; the top ten hold 3.1%. Points on this clonotype: Its antigen remains unidentified.

The germline V gene has CDR1 GTSNPN and CDR2 SVGIG (reference sequence). Between the trimmed V and J ends, which lost 6 bases and 5 bases, there was a span of 7 bases. This CDR3 is built from 10 residues. Sequencing input: whole blood. The chain recombines TRBV30 with TRBJ1-1; no firm D call. The source is an adult who was a healthcare worker with PCR-confirmed SARS-CoV-2 infection or an uninfected control (not recorded which). The CDR3 sequence is CACPETEAFF. CDR3 nucleotides: TGTGCCTGCCCCGAGACTGAAGCTTTCTTT.